This TCR beta chain was profiled in a study of T cell repertoires in cytomegalovirus infection (dated by TCRdb to the late 2010s). At the level of the whole study: Donor HLA type was relevant to the analysis, as public TCR beta signatures indicated carriage of CMV infection together with the matching HLA type. Overall study results and their limits: In both this cohort and an independent cohort of over 350 donors, the cumulative frequency of public TCR beta family members distinguished carriers of CMV infection plus the relevant HLA type. The ex vivo response was dominated by HLA-C-restricted CMV-specific TCR beta clonotypes, which also provided the single most frequent clonotype in two of eight donors.

In this sample, this clonotype turned up many times. What this receptor recognizes is not known. No quality values exist for individual bases; no much larger clone is one base distant. CDR1 and CDR2 (SGHTA, FQGNSA) derive from the germline V gene. Taken from cysteine to phenylalanine, the CDR3 has 12 residues. Only the CDR3 part of the read is kept: 36 bases, read in frame from the first base. V is clipped by 5 bases and J by 1 base, and the sequence between their germline boundaries is 4 bases long. TCRdb records Illumina HiSeq 1500 as the sequencer. The raw public data were reprocessed by TCRdb itself: fastp quality trimming at Q25, MiXCR clonotype calling, in-frame beta chains only. Here each entry gathers all rows of one CDR3 protein and keeps the most common genes and DNA. The sample table shows 250,000 or so distinct CDR3 sequences, and roughly 9% are seen once. The ten most abundant clones make up around 16% of the sample.

Rearrangement joined TRBV7-2 to TRBJ2-3; the D segment cannot be called with confidence. Sequencing was carried out using PBMCs. This sequence originates from a human donor in good health (CMV status not recorded). Some clones in this sample may be carry-over from other donors' samples. In nucleotides, the sequence is TGTGCCAGCAGCCCGGGCACAGATACGCAGTATTTT. Translated, it reads CASSPGTDTQYF.